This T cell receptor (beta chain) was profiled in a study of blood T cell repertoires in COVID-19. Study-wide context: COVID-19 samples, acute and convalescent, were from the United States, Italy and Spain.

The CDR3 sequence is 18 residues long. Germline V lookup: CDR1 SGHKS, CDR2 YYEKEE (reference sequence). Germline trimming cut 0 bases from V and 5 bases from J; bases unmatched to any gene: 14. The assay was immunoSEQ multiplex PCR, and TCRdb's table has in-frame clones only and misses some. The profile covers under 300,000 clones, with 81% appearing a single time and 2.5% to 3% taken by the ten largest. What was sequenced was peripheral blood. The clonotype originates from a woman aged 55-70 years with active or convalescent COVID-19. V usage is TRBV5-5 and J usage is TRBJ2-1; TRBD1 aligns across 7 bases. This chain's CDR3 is CASSLALGQGVGNNEQFF. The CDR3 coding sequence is TGTGCCAGCAGCTTGGCCCTCGGGCAGGGGGTTGGAAACAATGAGCAGTTCTTC.